Here is one T cell receptor beta chain with its context. The assay was immunoSEQ multiplex PCR, and TCRdb's table has in-frame clones only and misses some. The sample yields 260,000 or so clones, over 75% seen once. This record belongs to a study of control samples from healthy donors and cancer patients. Germline CDR1 and CDR2: SNHLY and FYNNEI. Between the trimmed V and J ends, which lost 6 bases and 9 bases, there was a span of 18 bases. This CDR3 has 15 residues. Sequenced input: PBMCs. The chain has TRBV2 and TRBJ1-6; D gene uncertain. The receptor's source is an older woman with lung cancer. This CDR3 reads CASRPLVNGRSPLHF. CDR3 DNA: TGTGCCAGCAGGCCCTTAGTGAACGGACGTTCACCCCTCCACTTT.